One and the same sample provided the 18 T cell receptor beta chains below, sequenced in a study of T cell responses to AZD1222 COVID-19 vaccine. Measured with immunoSEQ multiplex PCR; TCRdb has only the in-frame clones, and not every one. Here the sample spans approximately 110,000 clones, 85% to 90% being singletons. The sample consisted of peripheral blood, taken on day 0 of AZD1222 vaccination. These receptor sequences come from an adult in good health.

Of note for this clone: Other DNA sequences of this sample code for an identical CDR3. V and J are TRBV7-9 and TRBJ2-7; D uncertain. CDR3 size: 11 residues. Deletions cut 5 bases from V and 3 bases from J, with 5 bases between. In germline, CDR1 is SEHNR, CDR2 FQNEAQ (reference sequence). CDR3 sequence reads: CASSPGYEQYF. Written as DNA, the CDR3 is TGTGCCAGCAGCCCCGGCTACGAGCAGTACTTC.

This chain links TRBV5-6 with TRBJ1-6; no reliable D call. Deletions cut 0 bases from V and 2 bases from J, with 12 bases between. This CDR3 spans 17 amino acids. The V gene's germline CDR1 is SGHDT and CDR2 YYEEEE. This CDR3 reads CASSLDVGSTYNSPLHF. CDR3 sequence (DNA): TGTGCCAGCAGCTTGGACGTCGGATCAACCTATAATTCACCCCTCCACTTT.

The chain employs TRBV5-1 and TRBJ1-5, with 9 bases lining up with TRBD1. Germline assignment: CDR1 SGHRS and CDR2 YFSETQ. V shed 5 bases and J 5 bases; nucleotides not matched to a gene: 5. There are 14 residues in the CDR3. The CDR3 DNA follows: TGCGCCAGCAGATCGGGACAGGGTGATCAGCCCCAGCATTTT. Its protein product is CASRSGQGDQPQHF. The full variable domain, in which reference TRBV5-1 and TRBJ1-5 provide the parts outside the CDR3, is KAGVTQTPRYLIKTRGQQVTLSCSPISGHRSVSWYQQTPGQGLQFLFEYFSETQRNKGNFPGRFSGRQFSNSRSEMNVSTLELGDSALYLCASRSGQGDQPQHFGDGTRLSIL.

This chain links TRBV5-8 with TRBJ2-2; TRBD2 matches at 8 bases. The CDR3 is made up of 16 amino acids. V lost 1 base to trimming and J lost 2 bases; unmatched junction nucleotides: 4. Germline values: CDR1 SGHTS, CDR2 YDEGEE. CDR3 loop: CASSLRLAGNTGELFF. CDR3 in DNA: TGTGCCAGCAGCTTGCGGCTAGCGGGTAACACCGGGGAGCTGTTTTTT.

The chain employs TRBV4-1 and TRBJ2-7; D perhaps matches TRBD2 (6 bases). Trimming removed 0 bases from V and 0 bases from J, with 12 bases in between. Germline V CDR1 and CDR2: MGHRA, YSYEKL. The CDR3 is 16 amino acids. The CDR3 DNA follows: TGCGCCAGCAGCCAAGACTGGGAGGAGAGCTCCTACGAGCAGTACTTC. It specifies CASSQDWEESSYEQYF.

The J gene is TRBJ2-1, the V gene TRBV5-1; the match to TRBD2 covers 8 bases. The CDR3 loop spans 16 amino acids. The ends lost 2 bases at V and 2 bases at J; junction bases unmatched: 6. The germline V gene has CDR1 SGHRS and CDR2 YFSETQ. In nucleotides, the CDR3 is TGCGCCAGCAGCTTCCCCCCCGGGAGGGCCTACAATGAGCAGTTCTTC. Protein: CASSFPPGRAYNEQFF.

V gene TRBV3-1 (or the pseudogene TRBV3-2) combines with J gene TRBJ2-5, with 8 bases identical to TRBD1. The junction had 8 bases not matched to a gene; V was cut back by 4 bases and J by 1 base. This CDR3 has 16 residues. CDR1 is LGHDT and CDR2 is YNNKEL in the germline V gene (reference sequence). CDR3: CASSPGQARGQETQYF. Here the CDR3 DNA reads TGTGCCAGCAGCCCGGGACAGGCGAGGGGCCAAGAGACCCAGTACTTC.

The rearrangement joins TRBV6-5 to TRBJ2-3, with 8 positions matching TRBD1. CDR1 MNHEY and CDR2 SVGAGI come from the germline V gene. The ends lost 2 bases at V and 0 bases at J; junction bases unmatched: 4. The CDR3 has 16 residues. The CDR3 here is CASSYGTGPSTDTQYF. The CDR3 nucleotides are TGTGCCAGCAGTTACGGGACAGGTCCTAGCACAGATACGCAGTATTTT.

CDR3 residues: CASSGWGLAGITDTQYF. Here the CDR3 DNA reads TGTGCCAGCAGCGGATGGGGACTAGCGGGGATTACGGATACGCAGTATTTT. The rearrangement links TRBV9 to TRBJ2-3, with 13 positions matching TRBD2. The germline V gene encodes CDR1 SGDLS and CDR2 YYNGEE. There are 17 residues in the CDR3. With V trimmed by 3 bases and J by 6 bases, 10 bases remained unmatched.

This chain connects TRBV19 to TRBJ2-3, with TRBD2 as a possible D gene (6 bases). V lost 7 bases and J lost 3, with 14 bases in between. The germline gives CDR1 LNHDA, CDR2 SQIVND (reference sequence). There are 14 residues in the CDR3. The CDR3 DNA sequence: TGTGCCAGTAACCTCGAGGGAGGTACAGATACGCAGTATTTT. Translation: CASNLEGGTDTQYF.

The rearrangement joins TRBV7-8 to TRBJ2-7; TRBD1 matches 9 bases. The CDR3 covers 17 residues. Germline V gene sequence: CDR1 SGHVS, CDR2 FQNEAQ. V shed 2 bases and J 3 bases; nucleotides not matched to a gene: 11. The CDR3 spells CASSLLPGPGQGYEQYF. The CDR3 DNA sequence: TGTGCCAGCAGCTTACTCCCGGGACCGGGACAGGGCTACGAGCAGTACTTC.

The chain carries TRBV28 and TRBJ2-6; TRBD2 might be the D (5 bases). V lost 5 bases and J lost 1, with 18 bases in between. Germline assignment: CDR1 MDHEN and CDR2 SYDVKM. This CDR3 region has 18 residues. In DNA, the CDR3 is TGTGCCAGCAGTGCAGCAGGAGGTTCGGGTTCTGGGGCCAACGTCCTGACTTTC. Amino acids: CASSAAGGSGSGANVLTF.

The rearrangement uses TRBV5-4 and TRBJ2-5, with a weak D call TRBD2 (5 bases). CDR1 SGHNT and CDR2 YYREEE come from the germline V gene (reference sequence). Trimming removed 4 bases at V and 5 bases at J, with 9 bases between. The CDR3 covers 12 residues. The CDR3, as DNA: TGTGCCAGCAGCCTCCCGGGGGAGACCCAGTACTTC. It specifies CASSLPGETQYF.

The chain is built from TRBV7-9 and TRBJ2-6; either TRBD1 or TRBD2 may fit D (5 bases each). CDR1 SEHNR and CDR2 FQNEAQ come from the germline V gene (reference sequence). Trimming removed 6 bases from V and 4 bases from J, with 10 bases in between. This CDR3 spans 14 amino acids. The DNA for the CDR3 is TGTGCCAGCAGGTGGGGGTCCGGGGCCAACGTCCTGACTTTC. It specifies CASRWGSGANVLTF.

This clone was seen just once. This rearrangement joins TRBV6-2 or TRBV6-3 to TRBJ2-5; no reliable D call. The V end was cut by 5 bases, the J end by 3 bases, with 4 bases between. The CDR3 runs 11 residues. Germline V gives CDR1 MNHEY, CDR2 SVGEGT. The CDR3 sequence: CASSQKETQYF. CDR3 bases: TGTGCCAGCAGTCAGAAAGAGACCCAGTACTTC.

The chain employs TRBV11-2 and TRBJ2-7, with 9 bases matching TRBD1. V shed 6 bases and J 3 bases; nucleotides not matched to a gene: 6. The CDR3 runs to 14 residues. Per germline, CDR1 SGHAT and CDR2 FQNNGV. DNA for the CDR3: TGTGCCAGCAGAAGGGGACAGGGAGTCTACGAGCAGTACTTC. This translates into CASRRGQGVYEQYF.

The gene calls are TRBV7-9 and TRBJ2-7, with TRBD1 matching over 7 bases. V lost 0 bases and J lost 4; bases outside the gene matches: 3. The germline V gene has CDR1 SEHNR and CDR2 FQNEAQ (reference sequence). The CDR3 has 14 residues. The DNA of the CDR3 is TGTGCCAGCAGCTTAGCCGGACAGGAGTACGAGCAGTACTTC. Its protein product is CASSLAGQEYEQYF.

This clone was seen once. The V gene is TRBV7-2, the J gene TRBJ2-2; D perhaps matches TRBD2 (6 bases). The V gene lost 5 bases and the J gene lost 8 bases, with 9 bases spanning the gap. Germline V gene data show CDR1 as SGHTA and CDR2 as FQGNSA. The CDR3 has 12 amino acids. The CDR3 nucleotides are TGTGCCAGCAGCGCACTAGCTGGGGAGCTGTTTTTT. This encodes CASSALAGELFF.